The text below deals with one TCR beta chain. The ends lost 4 bases at V and 2 bases at J; junction bases unmatched: 9. In germline, CDR1 is SGHRS, CDR2 YFSETQ. This CDR3 is 17 amino acids long. The sample is drawn from a study of blood T cell repertoires in COVID-19. Study-level information: There were acute and convalescent COVID-19 samples, and they came from the United States, Italy and Spain. PBMCs, B-cell-depleted T cells, or T cells provided the cDNA or gDNA that made up the material.

Method: immunoSEQ multiplex PCR; TCRdb's copy keeps in-frame clones and lacks some. The sample holds about 140,000 clones, approximately 88% seen once. This TCR derives from a woman aged 50 to 65 with acute or convalescent COVID-19. Sample: peripheral blood. The chain employs TRBV5-1 and TRBJ1-2; 12 positions match TRBD1. CDR3 in amino acids: CASSPAPGQGANYGYTF. The CDR3 region has the DNA TGCGCCAGCAGCCCAGCCCCGGGACAGGGGGCCAACTATGGCTACACCTTC.